This passage covers 5 T cell receptor beta chains from one sample sequenced in a study of CD8 T cells in ankylosing spondylitis. TCRdb itself ran the 5' RACE reads through MiXCR, one entry per CDR3 protein. The sample holds about 36,000 distinct CDR3 sequences, approximately 6% seen once. Sequencing was performed on blood, either unsorted or a sorted T cell fraction (not recorded which). The receptors here all came from a male donor with ankylosing spondylitis or in good health (not recorded which).

This clonotype was picked up many times. V gene TRBV11-2 combines with J gene TRBJ2-3; possibly TRBD1 for D (5 bases). Germline V gene lookup returns CDR1 SGHAT and CDR2 FQNNGV. Between the trimmed V and J ends, which lost 5 bases and 1 base, there was a span of 10 bases. The CDR3 extends over 14 amino acids. The CDR3 protein is CASSPRQRTDTQYF. CDR3 in DNA: TGTGCCAGCAGCCCGAGACAGCGCACAGATACGCAGTATTTT.

This chain connects TRBV24-1 to TRBJ2-2; D ambiguous. Between the trimmed V and J ends, which lost 4 bases and 0 bases, there was a span of 5 bases. Looked up from germline, CDR1 is KGHDR and CDR2 is SFDVKD. The CDR3 runs to 14 residues. The CDR3 protein is CATSDRANTGELFF. DNA of the CDR3: TGTGCCACCAGTGACAGAGCGAACACCGGGGAGCTGTTTTTT.

This clonotype was detected many times. The gene calls are TRBV5-1 and TRBJ2-7, with D unresolved. The CDR3 totals 15 residues. Trimming shortened V by 0 bases and J by 2 bases, and 12 bases separated the two germline ends. Germline V gene lookup returns CDR1 SGHRS and CDR2 YFSETQ. CDR3 sequence (DNA): TGCGCCAGCAGCTTGGCCCCAGGTGTGCCCTACGAGCAGTACTTC. Protein sequence: CASSLAPGVPYEQYF. The whole variable domain, remainder taken from reference TRBV5-1 and TRBJ2-7, is KAGVTQTPRYLIKTRGQQVTLSCSPISGHRSVSWYQQTPGQGLQFLFEYFSETQRNKGNFPGRFSGRQFSNSRSEMNVSTLELGDSALYLCASSLAPGVPYEQYFGPGTRLTVT.

This clonotype was picked up many times. The CDR3 reads CASSLELQGLGETQYF. CDR3 in DNA: TGCGCCAGCAGCTTGGAACTACAGGGGCTGGGAGAGACCCAGTACTTC. The V and J genes are TRBV5-1 and TRBJ2-5, with TRBD1 identical over 7 bases. The CDR3 has 16 residues. V dropped 0 bases and J dropped 4; count of bases not matched to a gene: 9. Germline lookup yields CDR1 SGHRS and CDR2 YFSETQ.

At least ten counts were recorded for this clonotype. This sequence joins TRBV9 and TRBJ2-1, with D unresolved. V dropped 4 bases and J dropped 3 bases, with 14 bases sitting between them. The CDR3 is 15 amino acids. In germline, CDR1 is SGDLS, CDR2 YYNGEE. CDR3 DNA: TGTGCCAGCAGCATCGAGCCTAGGGTCTACAATGAGCAGTTCTTC. Encoded protein: CASSIEPRVYNEQFF.